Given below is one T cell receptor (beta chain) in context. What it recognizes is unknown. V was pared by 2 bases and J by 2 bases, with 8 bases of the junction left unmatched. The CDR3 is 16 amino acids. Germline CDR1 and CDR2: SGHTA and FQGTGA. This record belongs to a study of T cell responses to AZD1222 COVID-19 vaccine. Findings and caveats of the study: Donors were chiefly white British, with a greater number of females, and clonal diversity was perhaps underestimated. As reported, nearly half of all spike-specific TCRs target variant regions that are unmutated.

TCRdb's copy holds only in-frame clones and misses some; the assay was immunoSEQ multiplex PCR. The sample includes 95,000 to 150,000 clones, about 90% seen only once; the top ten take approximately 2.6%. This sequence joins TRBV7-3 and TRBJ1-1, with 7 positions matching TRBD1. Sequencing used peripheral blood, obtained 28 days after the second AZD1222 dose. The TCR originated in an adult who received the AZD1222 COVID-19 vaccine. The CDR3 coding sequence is TGTGCCAGCAGCTTAGGCCCGGGACAGCTTAACACTGAAGCTTTCTTT. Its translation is CASSLGPGQLNTEAFF.